This T cell receptor (beta chain) was found in a study of T and B cells in COVID-19 patients. Study at large: In the active-infection cohort, about 90% of the 20 patients had comorbidities linked to unfavorable COVID-19 outcome.

This CDR3 has 15 amino acids. Trimming cost V 2 bases and J 0 bases, with 8 bases left between them. Germline CDR1 reads ENHRY; CDR2 reads SYGVKD. Study-level results: At recovery TRB diversity and richness exceeded healthy donors, after highly clonal active COVID-19 repertoires. Symptomatic-phase blood samples from mildly ill patients and early samples from severe cases were scarce. Patients with COVID-19 reportedly showed strongly skewed T cell receptor beta variable and joining gene usage.

TRB rearrangements were amplified by multiplex PCR with BIOMED2 TRB-A/B primers. TCRdb fed the multiplex PCR reads into MiXCR, producing one record per CDR3 protein. Found here are some 17,000 distinct CDR3 sequences, over 25% of them singletons; the top ten hold approximately 3.1%. From blood, about 250-550 ng of genomic DNA served as TRB template. With respect to this clonotype: What it binds is unknown.

The chain employs TRBV10-3 and TRBJ2-1; D might be TRBD2 (5 bases). The origin of this receptor is a human donor who had recovered from COVID-19. Sequenced input: blood. The CDR3 coding sequence is TGTGCCATCAGTGAGGCTGGGAGCTCCTACAATGAGCAGTTCTTC. This encodes CAISEAGSSYNEQFF.